One sample yielded the 3 T cell receptor beta chains listed below, sequenced in a study of patients and donors after allogeneic stem cell transplantation. Each CDR3 protein is one row after TCRdb ran MiXCR on the RT-PCR reads. The table lists tens of thousands of distinct CDR3 sequences, about 48% of them singletons. Sequencing used blood, either unsorted or a sorted T cell fraction (not recorded which). Receptor source: a human donor who was either an allogeneic HSCT recipient or a stem cell or donor lymphocyte infusion donor (not recorded which). It is not recorded whose cells these are; they may come from a transplant donor.

This clonotype was counted between two and nine times. Written as DNA, the CDR3 is TGTGCCAGCTCACCACCAGCGGGGATGCCTGAAGCTTTCTTT. As protein: CASSPPAGMPEAFF. This sequence joins TRBV18 and TRBJ1-1; D unresolved. The CDR3 sequence is 14 residues long. In germline, CDR1 is KGHSH, CDR2 LQKENI. Trimming removed 0 bases from V and 6 bases from J, with 11 bases in between.

The J gene is TRBJ1-3, the V gene TRBV6-6, with D possibly TRBD1 on 6 matching bases. Trimming removed 6 bases at V and 0 bases at J, with 12 bases between. Germline-derived CDR1 and CDR2 are MNHNY and SVGAGI (reference sequence). The length of the CDR3 is 15 residues. The CDR3 loop reads CASSARTASGNTIYF. The CDR3 DNA sequence: TGTGCCAGCAGCGCGCGGACAGCCTCTGGAAACACCATATATTTT.

This chain links TRBV29-1 with TRBJ1-1, with D hard to call. CDR1 is SQVTM, CDR2 ANQGSEA, per germline. The CDR3 has 12 amino acids. Trimming took 5 bases from V and 0 from J, leaving 7 bases between them. As DNA, the CDR3 is TGCAGCGTTCAGACGGTGAACACTGAAGCTTTCTTT. It is translated as CSVQTVNTEAFF.